This T cell receptor (beta chain) was retrieved from a study of blood T cell repertoires in COVID-19. CDR1 SQVTM and CDR2 ANQGSEA come from the germline V gene. There are 14 residues in the CDR3. V shed 0 bases and J shed 2 bases, with 11 bases lying between them. Some clones are missing from TCRdb's copy, which holds only in-frame ones; the method was immunoSEQ multiplex PCR. The profile covers some 140,000 clones, with about 85% appearing a single time and 0.6% to 0.7% taken by the ten largest. The chain recombines TRBV29-1 with TRBJ2-7; the D gene is possibly TRBD1 (6 bases). The sequence derives from a man in his sixties with COVID-19, enrolled during active disease. Input material: peripheral blood. The CDR3 DNA reads as TGCAGCGTTGAAGATAAGGACAGACCCTACGAGCAGTACTTC. As protein: CSVEDKDRPYEQYF.